The clone carrying this T cell receptor (beta chain) has ten or more counts. With a duration under 2 months, the hyperthyroidism was newly diagnosed in patients aged 18 to 65. This entry comes from a study of T cells in Graves' hyperthyroidism and ophthalmopathy. Study context: Peripheral blood draws took place at initial diagnosis, ahead of any treatment.

CDR3 size: 14 residues. Trimming removed 3 bases at V and 1 base at J, with 9 bases between. Researchers took RNA transcripts and amplified the TCR beta CDR3 regions from them. HTBI primers were employed in a first-round RT-PCR of the TCR CDR3. One entry per CDR3 protein, called by TCRdb with MiXCR from the multiplex PCR reads. The top ten clones hold around 17% of a sample with about 500,000 distinct CDR3 sequences, approximately 14% of them seen once. This receptor was taken from a young woman with Graves' hyperthyroidism. The chain recombines TRBV12-3 or TRBV12-4 with TRBJ1-1, with D unclear. Source material: blood. For the CDR3, the DNA is TGTGCCAGCAGTTTCCTTGCACAGAACACTGAAGCTTTCTTT. Translating it yields CASSFLAQNTEAFF.